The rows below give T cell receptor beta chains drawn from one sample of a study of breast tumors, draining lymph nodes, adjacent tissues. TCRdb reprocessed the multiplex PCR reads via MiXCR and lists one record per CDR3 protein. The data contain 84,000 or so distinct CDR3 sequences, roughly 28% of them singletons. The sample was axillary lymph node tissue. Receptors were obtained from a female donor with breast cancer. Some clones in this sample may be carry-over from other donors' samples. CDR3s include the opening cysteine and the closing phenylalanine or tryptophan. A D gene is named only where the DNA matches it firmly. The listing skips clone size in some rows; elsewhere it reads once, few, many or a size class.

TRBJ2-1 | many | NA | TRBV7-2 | CASSLFSGSYNEQFF | TGTGCCAGCAGCTTATTCAGCGGATCCTACAATGAGCAGTTCTTC
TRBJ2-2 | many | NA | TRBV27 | CASSLGGSTGELFF | TGTGCCAGCAGTTTAGGGGGAAGCACCGGGGAGCTGTTTTTT
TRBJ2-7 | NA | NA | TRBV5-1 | CASSLPESYEQYF | TGCGCCAGCAGCTTACCGGAATCCTACGAGCAGTACTTC
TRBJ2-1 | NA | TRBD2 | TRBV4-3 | CASSQEGGGVEEQFF | TGCGCCAGCAGCCAAGAGGGGGGGGGGGTTGAAGAGCAGTTCTTC
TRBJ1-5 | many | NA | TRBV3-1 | CASSQGRGANQPQHF | TGTGCCAGCAGCCAAGGTCGGGGGGCCAATCAGCCCCAGCATTTT
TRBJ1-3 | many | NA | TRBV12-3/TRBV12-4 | CASSLAGSGNTIYF | TGTGCCAGCAGCCTCGCGGGATCAGGAAACACCATATATTTT
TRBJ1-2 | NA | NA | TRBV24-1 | CASSDPNRGYDYTF | TGTGCCTCCAGTGACCCGAACCGGGGCTATGACTACACCTTC
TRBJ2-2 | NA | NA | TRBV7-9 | CASTIAENTGELFF | TGTGCCAGCACCATCGCGGAGAACACCGGGGAGCTGTTTTTT
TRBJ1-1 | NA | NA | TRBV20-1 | CSAAPGYEASF | TGCAGTGCTGCGCCCGGGTATGAAGCATCCTTT
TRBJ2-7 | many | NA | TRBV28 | CAARDRTYEQYF | TGTGCCGCTCGGGATCGCACCTACGAGCAGTACTTC
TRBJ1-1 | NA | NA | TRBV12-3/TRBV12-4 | CASSLMAGRNTEAFF | TGTGCCAGCAGTTTAATGGCAGGGAGGAACACTGAAGCTTTCTTT
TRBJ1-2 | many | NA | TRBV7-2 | CASSRIWIDGYTF | TGTGCCAGCAGTCGAATTTGGATTGATGGCTACACCTTC
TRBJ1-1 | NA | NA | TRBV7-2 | CASSPLWSSGVNTEAFF | TGTGCCAGCAGCCCACTCTGGTCCAGCGGCGTGAACACTGAAGCTTTCTTT
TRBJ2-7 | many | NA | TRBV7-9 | CASSIGDEQYF | TGTGCCAGCAGTATCGGGGACGAGCAGTACTTC
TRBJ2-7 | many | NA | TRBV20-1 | CSARDLVTSSYEQYF | TGCAGTGCTAGAGATTTGGTTACGAGCTCCTACGAGCAGTACTTC
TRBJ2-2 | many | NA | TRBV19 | CASTTGLPGELFF | TGTGCCAGTACCACGGGACTCCCCGGGGAGCTGTTTTTT